This TCR beta chain was sequenced during a study of T cells in Graves' hyperthyroidism and ophthalmopathy. It was uncontrolled infection, other autoimmune disease, pregnancy or lactation that excluded patients. Amplification of TCR beta CDR3 regions used RNA as the template. RT-PCR in the first round (using the HTBI primer set) targeted the TCR CDR3. TCRdb re-called the multiplex PCR reads with MiXCR, one entry per CDR3 protein. The repertoire holds 690,000 or so distinct CDR3 sequences, around 20% seen once, with around 15% in the top ten. In its sample, this clonotype was seen many times. The CDR3 is 14 residues long. CDR1 is KGHSH and CDR2 is LQKENI in the germline V gene. The V end lost 2 bases, the J end lost 3 bases, and 10 bases lay between the germline ends.

The chain links TRBV18 to TRBJ1-1; TRBD1 is a possible D gene (6 bases). This clonotype was sampled from a woman between 50 and 59 years old with Graves' hyperthyroidism that later progressed to Graves' ophthalmopathy. Sequenced input: blood. The CDR3 loop reads CASSPFRGYTEAFF. CDR3 nucleotides: TGTGCCAGCTCACCATTTAGGGGGTACACTGAAGCTTTCTTT.